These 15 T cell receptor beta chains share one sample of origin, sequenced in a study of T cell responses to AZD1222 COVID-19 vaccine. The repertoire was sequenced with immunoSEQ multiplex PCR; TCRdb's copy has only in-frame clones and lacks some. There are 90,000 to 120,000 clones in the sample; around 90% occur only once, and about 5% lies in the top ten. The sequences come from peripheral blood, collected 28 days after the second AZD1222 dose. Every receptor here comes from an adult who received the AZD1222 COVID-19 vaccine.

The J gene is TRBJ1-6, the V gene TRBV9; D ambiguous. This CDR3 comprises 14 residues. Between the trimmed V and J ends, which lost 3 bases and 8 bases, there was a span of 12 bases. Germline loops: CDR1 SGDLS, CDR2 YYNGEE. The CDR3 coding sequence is TGTGCCAGCAGCGACGTTCTTGGGGATTCACCCCTCCACTTT. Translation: CASSDVLGDSPLHF.

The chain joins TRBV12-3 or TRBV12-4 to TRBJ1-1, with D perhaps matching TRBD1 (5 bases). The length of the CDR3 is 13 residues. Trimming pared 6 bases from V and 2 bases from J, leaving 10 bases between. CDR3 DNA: TGTGCCAGCAGCCTAGGGGTAAACACTGAAGCTTTCTTT. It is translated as CASSLGVNTEAFF.

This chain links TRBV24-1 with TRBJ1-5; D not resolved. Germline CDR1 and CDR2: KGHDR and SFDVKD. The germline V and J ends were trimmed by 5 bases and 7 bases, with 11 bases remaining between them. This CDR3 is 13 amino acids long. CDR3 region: CATSASVRQPQHF. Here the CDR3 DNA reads TGTGCCACCAGTGCAAGTGTGCGGCAGCCCCAGCATTTT.

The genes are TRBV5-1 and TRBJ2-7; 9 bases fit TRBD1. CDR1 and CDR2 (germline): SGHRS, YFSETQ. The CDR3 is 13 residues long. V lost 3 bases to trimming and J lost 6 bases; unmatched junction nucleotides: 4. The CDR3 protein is CASSSGTGIEQYF. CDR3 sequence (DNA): TGCGCCAGCAGCTCCGGGACAGGGATCGAGCAGTACTTC.

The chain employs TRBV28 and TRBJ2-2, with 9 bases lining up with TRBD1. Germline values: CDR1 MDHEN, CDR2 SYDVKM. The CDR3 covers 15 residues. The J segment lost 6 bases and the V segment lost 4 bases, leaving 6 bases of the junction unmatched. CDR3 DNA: TGTGCCAGCAGTTCCTCCGGGACAGGGCCCGGGGAGCTGTTTTTT. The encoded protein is CASSSSGTGPGELFF.

CDR3 region: CASSPQSQLLLYEQYF. The DNA of the CDR3 is TGTGCCAGCAGTCCCCAGAGCCAGCTATTACTCTACGAGCAGTACTTC. The V gene is TRBV7-2, the J gene TRBJ2-7; D ambiguous. This CDR3 contains 16 residues. The ends were cut back, 6 bases at V and 3 bases at J, with 21 bases in the middle. Germline CDR1 SGHTA, CDR2 FQGNSA.

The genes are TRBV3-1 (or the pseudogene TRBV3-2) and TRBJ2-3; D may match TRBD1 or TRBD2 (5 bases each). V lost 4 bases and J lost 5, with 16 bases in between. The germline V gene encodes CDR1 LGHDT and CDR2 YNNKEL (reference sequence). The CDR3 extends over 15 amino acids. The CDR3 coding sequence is TGTGCCAGCAGCCCATTCCGGGGCCGGGGAGATACGCAGTATTTT. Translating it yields CASSPFRGRGDTQYF.

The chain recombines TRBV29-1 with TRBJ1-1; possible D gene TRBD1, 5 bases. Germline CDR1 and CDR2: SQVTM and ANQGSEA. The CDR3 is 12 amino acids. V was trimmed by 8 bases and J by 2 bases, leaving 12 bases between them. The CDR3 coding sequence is TGCAGCCTGGGGGACGGAAACACTGAAGCTTTCTTT. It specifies CSLGDGNTEAFF.

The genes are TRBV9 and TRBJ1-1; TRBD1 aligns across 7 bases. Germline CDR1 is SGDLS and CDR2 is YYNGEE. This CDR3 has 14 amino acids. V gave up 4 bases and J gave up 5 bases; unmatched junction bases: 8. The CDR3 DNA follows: TGTGCCAGCAGCCCAGGGGGGTTCCAAACTGAAGCTTTCTTT. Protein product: CASSPGGFQTEAFF.

The CDR3: CASSSRGPSYNSPLHF. In DNA, the CDR3 is TGTGCCAGCAGTTCCCGGGGTCCGTCCTATAATTCACCCCTCCACTTT. The chain is built from TRBV6-5 and TRBJ1-6; no reliable D call. CDR1 and CDR2 (germline): MNHEY, SVGAGI. The CDR3 contains 16 residues. V lost 4 bases to trimming and J lost 1 base, with 11 bases between them.

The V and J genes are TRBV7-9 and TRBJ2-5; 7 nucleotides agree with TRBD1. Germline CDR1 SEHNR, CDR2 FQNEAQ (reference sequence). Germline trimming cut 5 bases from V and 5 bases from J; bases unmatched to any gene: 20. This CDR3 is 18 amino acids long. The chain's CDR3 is CASSRGGRPTGVGETQYF. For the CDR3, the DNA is TGTGCCAGCAGCCGAGGGGGAAGACCAACAGGGGTTGGGGAGACCCAGTACTTC.

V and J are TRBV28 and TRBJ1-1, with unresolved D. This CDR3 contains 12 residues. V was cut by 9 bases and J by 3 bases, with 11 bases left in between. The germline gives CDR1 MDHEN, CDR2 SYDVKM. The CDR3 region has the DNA TGTGCCAGTAATCTCCCCCACACTGAAGCTTTCTTT. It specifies CASNLPHTEAFF.

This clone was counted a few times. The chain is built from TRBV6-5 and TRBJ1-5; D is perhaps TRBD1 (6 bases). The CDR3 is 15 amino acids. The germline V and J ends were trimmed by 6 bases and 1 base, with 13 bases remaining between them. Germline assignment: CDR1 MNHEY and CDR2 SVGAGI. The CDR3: CASSLQGGSNQPQHF. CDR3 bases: TGTGCCAGCAGCCTACAAGGGGGGAGCAATCAGCCCCAGCATTTT.

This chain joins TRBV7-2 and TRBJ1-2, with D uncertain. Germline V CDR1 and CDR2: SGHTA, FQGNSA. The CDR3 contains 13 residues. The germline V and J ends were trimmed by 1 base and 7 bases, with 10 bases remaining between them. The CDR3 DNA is TGTGCCAGCAGCTTAGGAATTCCGGCTGGCTACACCTTC. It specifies CASSLGIPAGYTF.

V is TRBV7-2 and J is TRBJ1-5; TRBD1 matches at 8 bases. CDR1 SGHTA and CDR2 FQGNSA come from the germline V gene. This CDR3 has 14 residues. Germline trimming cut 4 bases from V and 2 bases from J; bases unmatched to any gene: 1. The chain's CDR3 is CASSSQGGNQPQHF. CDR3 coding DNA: TGTGCCAGCAGCTCACAGGGGGGCAATCAGCCCCAGCATTTT.